This T cell receptor beta chain comes out of a study of blood T cell repertoires in COVID-19 (dated by TCRdb to between 2020 and 2021). For the wider study: Samples covering the acute and convalescent phases of COVID-19 were provided by collaborators in the United States, Italy and Spain. The material from the prospective study consisted of cDNA or gDNA derived from T cells, B-cell-depleted T cells, or PBMCs. Deeply sampled blood TCRbeta repertoires from subjects exposed to, actively infected with, or recovered from COVID-19 were included in the dataset. The repertoires were released in a freely available public database meant as a resource for research on the immune response to SARS-CoV-2. The samples were drawn from the first 160 participants of the ongoing ImmuneRACE study and from 1,200 or so subjects provided by 6 global collaborators. A de-identified subject ID, COVID-19 status, age in years and sex were almost always included in the sample metadata. Where available, HLA class I and class II types were obtained from metadata supplied by the sample provider rather than from assay-based typing.

Paper-wide results and their limitations: How much clinical and demographic metadata was included differed by source and by participant, and the metadata was provided uncurated.

On this clone itself: This clone's antigen is unknown. There are no base qualities to consult, and no much larger clone falls within one base.

Counted from cysteine to phenylalanine, this CDR3 has 15 amino acids. CDR3 DNA is the only sequence kept; it has 45 bases, read in frame from the first base. V and J lose 6 bases and 1 base, and a span of 12 bases separates them. For CDR1 and CDR2, the germline V gene lists SGHTA and FQGNSA. In the prospective study, participants were about 18 to 95 years old, resided in about 25 geographic areas of the United States, and were enrolled through a virtual design. In the prospective study, participants were assigned to cohorts based on the clinical history participants reported in a screening survey and a study questionnaire. In the prospective study, whole blood, serum and a nasopharyngeal or oropharyngeal swab were collected from each participant by mobile phlebotomists. Participants in the prospective study had the option to provide additional blood draws and questionnaires over an approximately 2-month period. Blood samples from the prospective study were shipped frozen or at room temperature prior to DNA extraction.

TCRbeta CDR3 regions were amplified from genomic DNA by means of the immunoSEQ Assay, a bias-controlled multiplex PCR. Per the source publication's procedure: The number of nucleated cells in each sample was estimated from the amplification of reference gene primers within the assay. To quantify the absolute abundance of each unique TCRbeta CDR3 rearrangement, sequence reads were collapsed and filtered. Productive Simpson clonality was computed per sample as the square root of Simpson's diversity index over productive rearrangements. In its TCRdb copy, this immuneACCESS table keeps in-frame sequences only and misses some clones. Where compared with another copy, unresolved V genes explain less than half of these, and the others have no known cause. V and J calls and clone size follow that table, whereas D and trimming were derived from the DNA. The table for this sample lists around 220,000 clones; approximately 90% of them were counted only once. The top ten hold roughly 6.3% of the sample.

The chain uses TRBV7-2 and TRBJ2-2, with a weak D call of TRBD1 (6 bases match). The source of this sequence is a woman in her twenties or thirties with acute COVID-19. The sequenced material came from PBMCs or T cells enriched from blood (not recorded which). This receptor has the CDR3 CASSRGGGNTGELFF. The nucleotide sequence reads as follows: TGTGCCAGCAGTCGAGGGGGTGGGAACACCGGGGAGCTGTTTTTT.